This T cell receptor beta chain was documented in a study of shared clonotypes between healthy human individuals. For the study at large: Per-donor plates numbered three CD4 naive, three CD4 memory, two CD8 naive and one CD8 memory.

Each donor was a Caucasian adult residing in Nashville, Tennessee. From germline, CDR1 is MNHEY and CDR2 SVGAGI. Between the trimmed V and J ends, which lost 2 bases and 0 bases, there was a span of 11 bases. CDR3 length: 15 amino acids. For this clone: Antigen: not known.

Data came from immunoSEQ multiplex PCR; TCRdb stores just in-frame clones and leaves some out. The table includes more than 2 million clones, more than 90% detected once. Notes on the study in general: Four donors shared approximately 5% of their naive CD4 clonotypes.

Sequencing was performed on naive CD4+ T cells sorted from blood. The subset was: CD45RA+ positively selected. This sequence was found in a young man in good health. The rearrangement uses TRBV6-5 and TRBJ2-7, with D hard to call. The CDR3 region has the DNA TGTGCCAGCAGTTACGGGTCTTCGAGCTCCTACGAGCAGTACTTC. The encoded protein is CASSYGSSSSYEQYF.